A single sample gave rise to the 3 T cell receptor beta chains below, sequenced in a study of persistence of HIV-infected CD4 T cells. Antigens of these TCRs are unknown. The stimulus was lysate of CMV-infected fibroblasts, roughly 10 ug/mL. CD40L/CD69 double-negative CD45RO-high memory CD4+ T cells were collected. Sequencing used immunoSEQ version 4 in survey mode. Some clones are missing from TCRdb's copy, which holds only in-frame ones; the method was immunoSEQ multiplex PCR. The sample has roughly 28,000 clones, roughly three quarters seen once. Sequencing was performed on CD4+ T cells sorted from PBMCs after approximately 20-hour stimulation, taken from a patient who received antiretroviral therapy. These receptors all come from an adult woman with HIV who was CMV-seropositive.

The chain uses TRBV12-3 or TRBV12-4 and TRBJ1-2; D perhaps matches TRBD1 (6 bases). This CDR3 has 13 residues. Trimming removed 7 bases at V and 6 bases at J, with 15 bases between. The DNA for the CDR3 is TGTGCCAGCAACCTCGGGGGGCAGAATGGCTACACCTTC. Its translation is CASNLGGQNGYTF.

The chain carries TRBV5-4 and TRBJ1-6; TRBD1 aligns across 7 bases. Germline V CDR1 and CDR2: SGHNT, YYREEE (reference sequence). CDR3 length equals 15 residues. Trimming removed 1 base from V and 6 bases from J; junction bases left unmatched: 4. The CDR3 DNA sequence: TGTGCCAGCAGCTTGACAGGGGACTCTAATTCACCCCTCCACTTT. Protein: CASSLTGDSNSPLHF.

The chain joins TRBV15 to TRBJ2-5, with 10 bases fitting TRBD1. The CDR3 has 15 residues. Germline V gene data show CDR1 as LNHNV and CDR2 as YYDKDF (reference sequence). Trimming cost V 0 bases and J 5 bases; bases outside gene matches: 3. CDR3 amino acids: CATSREGQGDETQYF. The CDR3 nucleotides are TGTGCCACCAGCAGAGAAGGACAGGGGGACGAGACCCAGTACTTC.